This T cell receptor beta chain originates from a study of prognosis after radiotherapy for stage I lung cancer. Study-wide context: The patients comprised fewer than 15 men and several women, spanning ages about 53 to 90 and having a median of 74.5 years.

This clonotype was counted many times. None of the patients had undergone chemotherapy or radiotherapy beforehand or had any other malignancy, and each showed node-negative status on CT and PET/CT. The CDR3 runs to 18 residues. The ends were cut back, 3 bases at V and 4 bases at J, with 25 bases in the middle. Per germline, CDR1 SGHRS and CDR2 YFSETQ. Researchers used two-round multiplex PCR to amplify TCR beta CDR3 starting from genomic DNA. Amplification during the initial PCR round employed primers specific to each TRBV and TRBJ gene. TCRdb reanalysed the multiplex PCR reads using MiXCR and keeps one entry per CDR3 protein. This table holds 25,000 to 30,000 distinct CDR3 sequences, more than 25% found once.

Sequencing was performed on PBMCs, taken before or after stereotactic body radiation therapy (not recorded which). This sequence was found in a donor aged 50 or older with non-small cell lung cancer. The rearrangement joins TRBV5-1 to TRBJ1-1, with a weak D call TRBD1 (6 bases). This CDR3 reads CASSSNPDGGQMSTEAFF. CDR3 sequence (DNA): TGCGCCAGCAGCTCCAACCCCGACGGAGGACAGATGAGCACTGAAGCTTTCTTT.